This T cell receptor (beta chain) was identified in a study of T cell responses to AZD1222 COVID-19 vaccine. Germline V gene data show CDR1 as SGHTA and CDR2 as FQGNSA. This CDR3 is built from 17 residues. The ends lost 6 bases at V and 0 bases at J; junction bases unmatched: 9. Study-level points and caveats: Donors were largely white British and mainly female; clonal diversity was possibly underestimated. Samples come after the peak T cell response, not at day 14.

In regard to this clone: Its antigen is undetermined.

TCRdb's copy holds only in-frame clones and misses some; the assay was immunoSEQ multiplex PCR. This table has about 120,000 clones, over 75% appearing once. V usage is TRBV7-2 and J usage is TRBJ1-4, with 8 positions matching TRBD1. Sequences were derived from peripheral blood, sampled on day 0 of AZD1222 vaccination. The clonotype originates from an adult in good health. CDR3 sequence reads: CASSLRGTGATNEKLFF. In DNA, the CDR3 is TGTGCCAGCAGTCTAAGGGGGACAGGAGCAACTAATGAAAAACTGTTTTTT. The full variable domain, its missing parts supplied by reference TRBV7-2 and TRBJ1-4, is GAGVSQSPSNKVTEKGKDVELRCDPISGHTALYWYRQSLGQGLEFLIYFQGNSAPDKSGLPSDRFSAERTGGSVSTLTIQRTQQEDSAVYLCASSLRGTGATNEKLFFGSGTQLSVL.